This is a list of T cell receptor beta chains from one sample in a study of T cells in Graves' hyperthyroidism and ophthalmopathy. TCRdb processed the multiplex PCR reads anew with MiXCR; each CDR3 protein has one entry. The data hold 450,000 to 650,000 distinct CDR3 sequences, with around 20% observed a single time. The sample consisted of blood. These receptor sequences come from a man in his late teens or twenties with Graves' hyperthyroidism. The CDR3 runs from the conserved cysteine through the conserved F or W. A D gene is named only where the DNA matches it firmly. Size values are once, few and many counts, or a class for expanded clones, and some rows have none.

cdr3_length,v_call,d_call,clone_size,j_call,cdr3_nt,cdr3_aa
20,TRBV25-1,-,-,TRBJ2-6,TGTGCCAGCAGTGCATATAGAGGGACTCCCCTGCTGTCTGGGGCCAACGTCCTGACTTTC,CASSAYRGTPLLSGANVLTF
14,TRBV27,TRBD2,many,TRBJ2-7,TGTGCCAGCAGTTACGGGGGGGAGCCGTACGAGCAGTACTTC,CASSYGGEPYEQYF
17,TRBV28,TRBD2,-,TRBJ2-7,TGTGCCAGCAGTTTCCTTCCTAGCGGGGGGCTCTCCTACGAGCAGTACTTC,CASSFLPSGGLSYEQYF
14,TRBV25-1,-,many,TRBJ1-1,TGTGCCAGCAGTGAAGGGCAAGAGAACACTGAAGCTTTCTTT,CASSEGQENTEAFF
12,TRBV6-5,TRBD1,many,TRBJ1-5,TGTGCCAGCGGTAACAGGGGGCTGCCCCAGCATTTT,CASGNRGLPQHF
14,TRBV12-3/TRBV12-4,-,-,TRBJ2-5,TGTGCCAGCAGAAGGACAGGCGGAGGGGAGACCCAGTACTTC,CASRRTGGGETQYF
17,TRBV7-8,-,many,TRBJ2-2,TGTGCCAGCAGCTTAACTCGAGCAGGGCGGAACACCGGGGAGCTGTTTTTT,CASSLTRAGRNTGELFF
14,TRBV29-1,TRBD1,-,TRBJ1-2,TGCAGCGTTGTAGGGGACAGGGAGGGGTATGGCTACACCTTC,CSVVGDREGYGYTF
14,TRBV6-1,-,-,TRBJ1-2,TGTGCCAGCATGTCCGGACCAGCTAACTATGGCTACACCTTC,CASMSGPANYGYTF
12,TRBV24-1,-,-,TRBJ1-1,TGTGCCACCAGTGGGGTGGACACCGAAGCTTTCTTT,CATSGVDTEAFF
16,TRBV24-1,TRBD1,many,TRBJ1-1,TGTGCCACCAGTGACAACAGGGGGCGCCGGGCCACTGAAGCTTTCTTT,CATSDNRGRRATEAFF
13,TRBV11-2,-,many,TRBJ1-1,TGTGCCAGCAGCACCCCTCAGAGGGGTGGGGCTTTCTTT,CASSTPQRGGAFF
14,TRBV10-2,TRBD1,many,TRBJ2-7,TGCGCCAGCAGACTCACGACAGGGACCTACGAGCAGTACTTC,CASRLTTGTYEQYF
17,TRBV20-1,-,-,TRBJ2-2,TGCAGTTTACTCGTTACCTCAGGGGCCCAGCGCACCGGGGAGCTGTGTTTT,CSLLVTSGAQRTGELCF
15,TRBV4-1,-,few,TRBJ1-5,TGCGCCAGCAGCTTTGGACTTTATAGCAATCAGCCCCAGCATTTT,CASSFGLYSNQPQHF
16,TRBV28,TRBD1,many,TRBJ1-6,TGTGCCAGCAGACCCGGGACAGGGGGACGCAATTCACCCCTCCACTTT,CASRPGTGGRNSPLHF
15,TRBV6-2/TRBV6-3,-,-,TRBJ1-5,TGTGCCAGCAGAAAGGGCAGGGTGTCGGCTCAGCCCCAGCATTTT,CASRKGRVSAQPQHF
15,TRBV28,TRBD1,many,TRBJ2-7,TGTGCCAGCAGTACCGGACAGGGAAGCTCCTACGAGCAGTACTTC,CASSTGQGSSYEQYF
15,TRBV27,TRBD1,once,TRBJ2-7,TGTGCCAGCAGTTTCCTAGGACAGGGGGCCTACGAGCAGGACTTC,CASSFLGQGAYEQDF
13,TRBV28,-,-,TRBJ1-2,TGTGCCAGCAGTTTCAGCAGGGAGCGTGGCTACACCTTC,CASSFSRERGYTF
13,TRBV6-1,-,few,TRBJ1-5,TGTGCCAGCAGTGAAAAATGGGTTCAGCCCCAGCATTTT,CASSEKWVQPQHF
10,TRBV20-1,-,many,TRBJ2-7,TGCAGTGCTAGCCCCTACGAGCAGTACTTC,CSASPYEQYF
15,TRBV28,TRBD1,-,TRBJ1-6,TGTGCCAGCAGTCCCCCGGACAGGGAATCATCACCCCTCCACTTT,CASSPPDRESSPLHF
15,TRBV5-6,-,-,TRBJ2-7,TGTGCCAGCAGCTCCCCGGGACTTCTCGCTCCTGAGCAGTACTTC,CASSSPGLLAPEQYF
12,TRBV28,-,-,TRBJ1-2,TGTGCCAGCAGTTTGAGATATGACGGCTACACCTTC,CASSLRYDGYTF
14,TRBV14,-,-,TRBJ2-7,TGTGCCAGCAGCCAAGACAGGCTAGCCTACGAGCAGTACTTC,CASSQDRLAYEQYF
14,TRBV20-1,-,many,TRBJ1-2,TGCAGTGCACCCCTTGCGGCAGTCAGCTATGGCTACACCTTC,CSAPLAAVSYGYTF
14,TRBV5-1,-,-,TRBJ2-2,TGCGCCAGCAGCCGATCAGGGAACACCGGGGAGCTGTTTTTT,CASSRSGNTGELFF
14,TRBV6-5,TRBD2,many,TRBJ2-5,TGTGCCAGCAGTTCGGGGGGGGTCCAAGAGACCCAGTACTTC,CASSSGGVQETQYF
16,TRBV28,-,-,TRBJ1-2,TGTGCCAGCAGTTTATGGGCAGGGGTCTGGGAATATGGCTACACCTTC,CASSLWAGVWEYGYTF
15,TRBV28,TRBD1,-,TRBJ1-2,TGTGCCAGCAGTCAGGGGGGCGCCGGGGGCTATGGCTACACCTTC,CASSQGGAGGYGYTF
13,TRBV12-3/TRBV12-4,TRBD1,-,TRBJ2-5,TGTGCCAGCAGTACCGACAGGGAAGGGGGCCAGTACTTC,CASSTDREGGQYF
15,TRBV6-2/TRBV6-3,TRBD1,many,TRBJ2-7,TGTGCCAGCAGTTACCCAGCGACAGGGTTGGACGAGCAGTACTTC,CASSYPATGLDEQYF
16,TRBV27,TRBD2,-,TRBJ2-7,TGTGCCAGCAGCCCCTTCTGGACTAGCATTAGAGACGAGCAGTACTTC,CASSPFWTSIRDEQYF
15,TRBV28,TRBD2,many,TRBJ2-3,TGTGCCAGCAGGTCCCCTCGGGGGGGCACAGATACGCAGTATTTT,CASRSPRGGTDTQYF
14,TRBV7-2,TRBD1,many,TRBJ1-2,TGTGCCAGCAGCTTAGAGGGGGCTAGCTATGGCTACACCTTC,CASSLEGASYGYTF
17,TRBV28,TRBD1,many,TRBJ1-1,TGTGCCAGCAGTTTAGTTCAGGGGGCAGGGATGAACACTGAAGCTTTCTTT,CASSLVQGAGMNTEAFF
15,TRBV9,-,-,TRBJ1-2,TGTGCCAGCAGTAGGAGTGGTGGGGGGACCTATGGCTACACCTTC,CASSRSGGGTYGYTF
14,TRBV11-3,-,many,TRBJ1-2,TGTGCCAGCAGCTCCGTAGGCCGACCCTACGGCTACACCTTC,CASSSVGRPYGYTF
15,TRBV28,-,many,TRBJ2-7,TGTGCCAGCAGTTTCCCCTCCCAATGGGTTGACAAGCAGTACTTC,CASSFPSQWVDKQYF
13,TRBV28,TRBD1,many,TRBJ2-7,TGTGCCAGTAAAGACAGGGTGACCTACGAGCAGTACTTC,CASKDRVTYEQYF
17,TRBV7-8,TRBD2,-,TRBJ2-5,TGTGCCAGCAGCTCCATACTAGCGGGGGTAACCCAAGAGACCCAGTACTTC,CASSSILAGVTQETQYF
14,TRBV13,-,-,TRBJ2-5,TGTGCCAGCAGGTTTATCGGGTCGGGGGAGACCCAGTACTTC,CASRFIGSGETQYF
17,TRBV27,TRBD1,many,TRBJ1-1,TGTGCCAGCGGGCTTTCCCTGACAGGGCCTATGAACACTGAAGCTTTCTTT,CASGLSLTGPMNTEAFF
13,TRBV19,-,-,TRBJ2-7,TGTGCCAGTAGCTCCTCAAGGTCCTACGAGCAGTACTTC,CASSSSRSYEQYF
16,TRBV25-1,-,many,TRBJ2-2,TGTGCCAGCAGGAACCAGGGGCTCCGGAACACCGGGGAGCTGTTTTTT,CASRNQGLRNTGELFF
14,TRBV20-1,-,few,TRBJ2-7,TGCAGTGCGGCTCAAGCCTTTTCTACCTACGAGCAGTACTTC,CSAAQAFSTYEQYF